A single sample gave rise to the 30 T cell receptor beta chains below, sequenced in a study of T cells in Graves' hyperthyroidism and ophthalmopathy. Using RNA transcripts as the source, TCR beta CDR3 regions were amplified. When the TCR CDR3 underwent first-round RT-PCR, the HTBI primer set was used. Each CDR3 protein is one row after TCRdb ran MiXCR on the multiplex PCR reads. The data show over 350,000 distinct CDR3 sequences, with roughly 13% seen just once and around 27% held by the top ten. The specimen was blood. Source of these receptors: a man aged 50 or older with Graves' ophthalmopathy.

Concerning this clonotype: This may come from a read error, since a much larger clone is one base off. The V and J genes are TRBV20-1 and TRBJ2-3; possibly TRBD2 for D (6 bases). The V end lost 7 bases, the J end lost 4 bases, and 18 bases lay between the germline ends. There are 14 residues in the CDR3. Germline V gene sequence: CDR1 DFQATT, CDR2 SNEGSKA (reference sequence). As DNA, the CDR3 is TGCAGTGTTCGATGGCGGGGAGGTGCAGATACGCAGTATTTT. It specifies CSVRWRGGADTQYF.

This clonotype was seen ten or more times. The V call is TRBV4-1, the J call TRBJ1-5, with TRBD1 matching over 7 bases. There are 17 residues in the CDR3. Germline CDR1 and CDR2: MGHRA and YSYEKL. V was pared by 1 base and J by 9 bases, with 15 bases of the junction left unmatched. The CDR3 DNA sequence: TGCGCCAGCAGCCAAGCCCTCGGACAGGCCCAAGTGCTGCCCCAGCATTTT. This sequence encodes CASSQALGQAQVLPQHF.

This clonotype was observed many times. The chain links TRBV28 to TRBJ1-2; possible D gene TRBD1, 5 bases. Trimming stripped 5 bases from V and 8 bases from J, with 18 bases between. CDR1 and CDR2 from the germline V gene are MDHEN and SYDVKM. The CDR3 extends over 14 amino acids. The CDR3 sequence is CASSPHRTPWGYTF. The CDR3 DNA sequence: TGTGCCAGCAGTCCCCACAGGACCCCTTGGGGCTACACCTTC.

In its sample, this clonotype was seen many times. V usage is TRBV14 and J usage is TRBJ1-2, with TRBD1 matching over 8 bases. CDR3 size: 13 residues. Trimming at V came to 4 bases and at J to 8 bases, leaving 6 bases not matched to a gene. CDR1 and CDR2 from the germline V gene are SGHDN and FVKESK. The CDR3 region is CASSLPGGNGYTF. DNA for the CDR3: TGTGCCAGCAGCCTCCCAGGGGGCAACGGCTACACCTTC.

The chain is built from TRBV11-3 and TRBJ2-1; 8 bases fit TRBD2. This CDR3 spans 17 amino acids. Germline V CDR1 and CDR2: SGHNT, YENEEA. Trimming took 0 bases from V and 7 from J; bases not matched to a gene: 11. The CDR3 DNA reads as TGTGCCAGCAGCTTAGAGGCGGGAGCGGGAGATTATAATGAGCAGTTCTTC. This sequence encodes CASSLEAGAGDYNEQFF.

The rearrangement links TRBV19 to TRBJ1-2; possible D gene TRBD1, 5 bases. The germline V gene has CDR1 LNHDA and CDR2 SQIVND (reference sequence). The CDR3 sequence is 12 residues long. V lost 7 bases, J lost 8 bases, and 14 bases lay in between. CDR3 sequence (DNA): TGTGCCAGTACGTCCGAATGGGACGGCTACACCTTC. Amino acids: CASTSEWDGYTF.

This clonotype was counted at least ten times. The V gene is TRBV7-2, the J gene TRBJ2-7; possibly TRBD2 for D (6 bases). CDR3 length: 14 amino acids. Germline CDR1 reads SGHTA; CDR2 reads FQGNSA. The ends were cut back, 7 bases at V and 5 bases at J, with 18 bases in the middle. The DNA for the CDR3 is TGTGCCAGCACCATAGGAGGGCCGGAGAACGAGCAGTACTTC. Residues: CASTIGGPENEQYF.

V usage is TRBV10-3 and J usage is TRBJ2-1; D may be TRBD1 or TRBD2 (5 bases each). The V end lost 6 bases, the J end lost 7 bases, and 16 bases lay between the germline ends. Germline CDR1 and CDR2: ENHRY and SYGVKD. There are 14 residues in the CDR3. The CDR3 here is CAIRDSGAGNEQFF. In DNA, the CDR3 is TGTGCCATCAGAGACAGCGGTGCAGGAAATGAGCAGTTCTTC.

This clonotype was seen many times. The chain employs TRBV11-2 and TRBJ2-3; D perhaps matches TRBD2 (5 bases). V was pared by 3 bases and J by 5 bases, with 15 bases between. There are 15 residues in the CDR3. Per germline, CDR1 SGHAT and CDR2 FQNNGV. DNA for the CDR3: TGTGCCAGCAGCTTTGGTGGGAGCAAAGTAGATACGCAGTATTTT. It encodes CASSFGGSKVDTQYF.

This clonotype was picked up many times. The chain carries TRBV3-1 and TRBJ1-4; 7 positions match TRBD1. Germline V gives CDR1 LGHDT, CDR2 YNNKEL (reference sequence). The J segment lost 10 bases and the V segment lost 5 bases, leaving 7 bases of the junction unmatched. The CDR3 totals 13 residues. The CDR3 DNA sequence: TGTGCCAGCAGCTCCGGGACAGATAGAAAACTGTTTTTT. Protein sequence: CASSSGTDRKLFF.

In this sample, this clonotype turned up a few times. The chain joins TRBV14 to TRBJ2-3; 7 bases agree with TRBD1. V was clipped by 0 bases and J by 2 bases; unmatched bases: 17. Germline values: CDR1 SGHDN, CDR2 FVKESK. The CDR3 runs 20 residues. The CDR3 sequence is CASSQEGAGGRPVVTDTQYF. DNA of the CDR3: TGTGCCAGCAGCCAAGAAGGGGCAGGGGGACGACCAGTTGTCACAGATACGCAGTATTTT. Full variable domain (missing parts from reference TRBV14 and TRBJ2-3): EAGVTQFPSHSVIEKGQTVTLRCDPISGHDNLYWYRRVMGKEIKFLLHFVKESKQDESGMPNNRFLAERTGGTYSTLKVQPAELEDSGVYFCASSQEGAGGRPVVTDTQYFGPGTRLTVL.

The chain combines TRBV18 with TRBJ2-1; D might be TRBD2 (7 bases). The CDR3 has 15 amino acids. V lost 6 bases, J lost 5 bases, and 17 bases lay in between. The germline V gene encodes CDR1 KGHSH and CDR2 LQKENI. Here the CDR3 reads CASSSGGGANNEQFF. The CDR3 DNA is TGTGCCAGCTCCTCGGGTGGGGGGGCCAACAATGAGCAGTTCTTC.

In this sample, this clonotype turned up many times. The rearrangement joins TRBV29-1 to TRBJ1-1; D ambiguous. The germline V and J ends were trimmed by 4 bases and 6 bases, with 12 bases remaining between them. Germline CDR1 is SQVTM and CDR2 is ANQGSEA. The CDR3 extends over 12 amino acids. CDR3 amino acids: CSVVGNVAEAFF. The DNA for the CDR3 is TGCAGCGTTGTAGGGAATGTCGCTGAAGCTTTCTTT.

This clonotype was picked up many times. The chain carries TRBV28 and TRBJ2-7, with a tentative D call TRBD2 (5 bases). V was shortened by 2 bases and J by 2 bases, with 10 bases between the two germline ends. This CDR3 spans 14 amino acids. CDR1 and CDR2 from the germline V gene are MDHEN and SYDVKM. The CDR3, as DNA: TGTGCCAGCAGTTTAACTGGGAGTCCCTACGAGCAGTACTTC. Its translation is CASSLTGSPYEQYF.

This chain uses TRBV7-9 with TRBJ2-5; TRBD2 matches at 10 bases. V was pared by 5 bases and J by 6 bases, with 18 bases of the junction left unmatched. This CDR3 is 18 amino acids long. Germline CDR1 SEHNR, CDR2 FQNEAQ (reference sequence). CDR3 region: CASSPYPYEREGLKTQYF. The CDR3 DNA sequence: TGTGCCAGCAGCCCTTACCCCTATGAGCGGGAGGGCTTGAAGACCCAGTACTTC.

This clonotype showed up many times. The chain has TRBV12-3 or TRBV12-4 and TRBJ2-5; D call uncertain. V gave up 3 bases and J gave up 1 base, with 9 bases separating them. CDR3 length equals 14 residues. The CDR3 spells CASSFGGPQETQYF. DNA for the CDR3: TGTGCCAGCAGTTTCGGTGGCCCCCAAGAGACCCAGTACTTC.

This clonotype was detected only a few times. V usage is TRBV6-1 and J usage is TRBJ2-2; 9 bases are shared with TRBD1. V lost 6 bases to trimming and J lost 5 bases; unmatched junction nucleotides: 4. The CDR3 is 14 amino acids. Germline CDR1 is MNHNS and CDR2 is SASEGT. The CDR3 here is CASRRDRVTGELFF. DNA for the CDR3: TGTGCCAGCAGACGGGACAGGGTTACCGGGGAGCTGTTTTTT.

In its sample, this clonotype was seen many times. The chain carries TRBV3-1 and TRBJ1-4; a weak D match, TRBD1 (5 bases). Germline V CDR1 and CDR2: LGHDT, YNNKEL (reference sequence). The germline V and J ends were trimmed by 2 bases and 3 bases, with 13 bases remaining between them. The CDR3 is 16 amino acids. In nucleotides, the CDR3 is TGTGCCAGCAGCCAACCCCGGGGGACGCCTAATGAAAAACTGTTTTTT. Protein sequence: CASSQPRGTPNEKLFF. Full variable domain (remainder filled in from reference TRBV3-1 and TRBJ1-4): DTAVSQTPKYLVTQMGNDKSIKCEQNLGHDTMYWYKQDSKKFLKIMFSYNNKELIINETVPNRFSPKSPDKAHLNLHINSLELGDSAVYFCASSQPRGTPNEKLFFGSGTQLSVL.

The sample holds many counts of this clonotype. This chain links TRBV14 with TRBJ2-2, with D hard to call. V lost 0 bases to trimming and J lost 4 bases, with 12 bases between them. There are 16 residues in the CDR3. Germline V lookup: CDR1 SGHDN, CDR2 FVKESK. DNA for the CDR3: TGTGCCAGCAGCCAAGATTTGCATTACCGCACCGGGGAGCTGTTTTTT. Translating gives CASSQDLHYRTGELFF.

This chain links TRBV11-2 with TRBJ2-7, with 7 bases that match TRBD2. V dropped 6 bases and J dropped 3; count of bases not matched to a gene: 14. This CDR3 region has 16 residues. CDR1 is SGHAT and CDR2 is FQNNGV in the germline V gene. Here the CDR3 DNA reads TGTGCCAGCAGTCCCCGGGGGGTGGCCCCTAGCTACGAGCAGTACTTC. Translated, it gives CASSPRGVAPSYEQYF.

This clonotype showed up just a few times. V usage is TRBV5-6 and J usage is TRBJ2-4; TRBD2 might be the D (5 bases). This CDR3 is built from 14 residues. V was trimmed by 4 bases and J by 1 base, leaving 9 bases between them. From germline, CDR1 is SGHDT and CDR2 YYEEEE. DNA for the CDR3: TGTGCCAGCAGCACGGGAATGGCCAAAAACATTCAGTACTTC. Amino acid sequence: CASSTGMAKNIQYF. The full variable domain, in which reference TRBV5-6 and TRBJ2-4 provide the parts outside the CDR3, is DAGVTQSPTHLIKTRGQQVTLRCSPKSGHDTVSWYQQALGQGPQFIFQYYEEEERQRGNFPDRFSGHQFPNYSSELNVNALLLGDSALYLCASSTGMAKNIQYFGAGTRLSVL.

This clonotype was counted at least ten times. The chain links TRBV28 to TRBJ1-5; weak D call: TRBD1 (6 bases). CDR1 and CDR2 (germline): MDHEN, SYDVKM. Trimming stripped 4 bases from V and 1 base from J, with 14 bases between. The CDR3 runs 16 residues. CDR3 amino acids: CASSSHTRGSNQPQHF. DNA of the CDR3: TGTGCCAGCAGTTCTCACACCAGGGGCAGCAATCAGCCCCAGCATTTT.

This clonotype was picked up a small number of times. The chain joins TRBV5-1 to TRBJ2-1; TRBD2 agrees at 13 bases. The V segment lost 2 bases and the J segment 1 base; nucleotides outside the gene matches: 3. In germline, CDR1 is SGHRS, CDR2 YFSETQ. The CDR3 is 17 amino acids. CDR3 bases: TGCGCCAGCAGCTTACGACTAGCGGGAGGTTCCTACAATGAGCAGTTCTTC. Protein product: CASSLRLAGGSYNEQFF.

In its sample, this clonotype was seen a few times. The CDR3 is CASSVGQGHGYTF. DNA of the CDR3: TGTGCCAGCAGCGTCGGACAGGGCCATGGCTACACCTTC. The chain joins TRBV9 to TRBJ1-2, with TRBD1 matching 8 bases. The germline CDR1 and CDR2 sequences are SGDLS and YYNGEE. Trimming took 2 bases from V and 6 from J; bases not matched to a gene: 3. The CDR3 is made up of 13 amino acids.

This clonotype occurred a few times. V and J are TRBV20-1 and TRBJ2-1, with 9 bases lining up with TRBD2. The V gene end was trimmed by 0 bases and the J gene end by 7 bases; junction bases not matched to a gene: 4. This CDR3 is built from 14 residues. Germline V gene data show CDR1 as DFQATT and CDR2 as SNEGSKA (reference sequence). This chain's CDR3 is CSAREASGTNEQFF. The CDR3 DNA follows: TGCAGTGCTAGAGAGGCTAGCGGGACGAATGAGCAGTTCTTC.

This chain connects TRBV6-5 to TRBJ1-1, with no clear D. Trimming left V 0 bases short and J 5 bases short, with 16 bases between. This CDR3 region has 16 residues. Germline CDR1 and CDR2: MNHEY and SVGAGI. The CDR3 sequence: CASSYSFVGRGTEAFF. The CDR3 nucleotides are TGTGCCAGCAGTTACTCGTTCGTTGGTCGTGGGACTGAAGCTTTCTTT.

This clonotype was seen a few times. The genes are TRBV9 and TRBJ1-5; D is undetermined. Germline CDR1 and CDR2: SGDLS and YYNGEE. The V end lost 2 bases, the J end lost 4 bases, and 7 bases lay between the germline ends. The CDR3 totals 13 residues. This chain's CDR3 is CASSVSGNQPQHF. DNA for the CDR3: TGTGCCAGCAGCGTCAGCGGGAATCAGCCCCAGCATTTT.

This clonotype was seen only a few times. The J gene is TRBJ2-1, the V gene TRBV20-1; D not certain. The ends were cut back, 3 bases at V and 12 bases at J, with 12 bases in the middle. The CDR3 covers 11 residues. Germline CDR1 and CDR2: DFQATT and SNEGSKA (reference sequence). The CDR3 spells CSASWRPGQFF. The DNA of the CDR3 is TGCAGTGCTAGTTGGCGCCCGGGGCAGTTCTTC.

In its sample, this clonotype was seen many times. The rearrangement joins TRBV3-1 to TRBJ1-4; D remains unclear. Germline V gene sequence: CDR1 LGHDT, CDR2 YNNKEL (reference sequence). V was cut by 4 bases and J by 8 bases, with 11 bases left in between. This CDR3 is built from 13 residues. Here the CDR3 reads CASSLRVGEKLFF. The DNA for the CDR3 is TGTGCCAGCAGCCTTAGGGTCGGCGAAAAACTGTTTTTT.

This rearrangement joins TRBV6-1 to TRBJ1-5; D is undetermined. CDR3 size: 16 residues. V was pared by 2 bases and J by 0 bases, with 11 bases between. Per germline, CDR1 MNHNS and CDR2 SASEGT. The CDR3 loop is CASSEILGDSNQPQHF. CDR3 in DNA: TGTGCCAGCAGTGAAATTCTTGGGGATAGCAATCAGCCCCAGCATTTT.